Shown below are 20 T cell receptor beta chains from a single sample sequenced in a study of blood T cells in healthy people across ages (dated by TCRdb to 2015 to 2017). The library came from 5' RACE. Data came from an Illumina HiSeq 2500. A second PCR of about 7 to 12 cycles was run with a J-beta primer mix and a sample-barcoded 5' primer. The public reads were reanalyzed by TCRdb: fastp trimming at Q25, MiXCR alignment, in-frame beta chains only. Rows are combined by CDR3 protein, so each entry shows the most common genes and DNA. For this sample the table gives some 1.7 million distinct CDR3 sequences, of which 28% were detected only once. The ten largest clones capture 6.5% to 8.5% of the sample. The sequenced material came from blood. These receptors all stem from a woman in her twenties or thirties in good health.

V gene TRBV3-1 combines with J gene TRBJ2-1; TRBD2 matches at 7 bases. TRBJ2-7 matches the DNA end more closely, so the J call is doubtful. The CDR3 is 15 amino acids. Looked up from germline, CDR1 is LGHDT and CDR2 is YNNKEL (reference sequence). The CDR3 is CASSHGRSSYNEQYF. DNA for the CDR3: TGTGCCAGCAGCCACGGGAGGAGCTCCTACAATGAGCAGTACTTC.

The sample holds one count of this clonotype. The chain employs TRBV4-3 and TRBJ2-3; 7 bases are shared with TRBD2. The CDR3 loop spans 16 amino acids. Germline V CDR1 and CDR2: LGHNA, YSLEER. With V trimmed by 4 bases and J by 2 bases, 9 bases remained unmatched. The DNA of the CDR3 is TGCGCCAGCAGCCGAGAGGCGGGAGTGAACACAGATACGCAGTATTTT. Protein sequence: CASSREAGVNTDTQYF.

This clonotype was detected only a few times. The rearrangement links TRBV6-4 to TRBJ1-6, with D possibly TRBD1 on 5 matching bases. Trimming cost V 9 bases and J 0 bases, with 9 bases left between them. The germline V gene encodes CDR1 MRHNA and CDR2 SNTAGT. The CDR3 runs to 14 residues. Written as DNA, the CDR3 is TGTGCCAGAGACAGAAGCTCCTATAATTCACCCCTCCACTTT. Translating it yields CARDRSSYNSPLHF.

The V gene is TRBV6-5, the J gene TRBJ1-6, with a possible D match to TRBD1 (6 bases). CDR3 length equals 16 residues. Per germline, CDR1 MNHEY and CDR2 SVGAGI. The germline V and J ends were trimmed by 0 bases and 10 bases, with 16 bases remaining between them. The CDR3 DNA sequence: TGTGCCAGCAGTTACTCCCCCGGGGGCTTAGGCTCACCCCTCCACTTT. Amino acids: CASSYSPGGLGSPLHF.

There are many counts of this clonotype. The chain has TRBV12-3 or TRBV12-4 and TRBJ1-1; D unclear. V was clipped by 2 bases and J by 6 bases, with 10 bases between them. The CDR3 totals 13 residues. This CDR3 is CASSLREYAEAFF. In DNA, the CDR3 is TGTGCCAGCAGTTTACGGGAGTACGCTGAAGCTTTCTTT.

The gene calls are TRBV20-1 and TRBJ1-6; 10 bases align to TRBD1. The V segment lost 4 bases and the J segment 10 bases; nucleotides outside the gene matches: 10. CDR3 length equals 15 residues. Germline V gene lookup returns CDR1 DFQATT and CDR2 SNEGSKA (reference sequence). The chain's CDR3 is CSATFPGTGVSPLHF. The DNA for the CDR3 is TGCAGTGCTACCTTCCCCGGGACAGGGGTATCACCCCTCCACTTT.

This clonotype was seen at least ten times. This CDR3 is CASSKGGWGEQFF. As DNA, the CDR3 is TGTGCCAGCAGCAAAGGGGGCTGGGGTGAGCAGTTCTTC. The chain combines TRBV7-2 with TRBJ2-1, with TRBD1 matching over 7 bases. J was trimmed by 9 bases and V by 5 bases; bases with no gene match: 7. This CDR3 region has 13 residues. Germline V CDR1 and CDR2: SGHTA, FQGNSA.

This chain joins TRBV5-5 and TRBJ2-5; tentatively, D is TRBD1 (5 bases). The J call is uncertain, as TRBJ2-7 better fits the DNA end. The CDR3 is made up of 14 amino acids. Germline CDR1 reads SGHKS; CDR2 reads YYEKEE (reference sequence). CDR3 protein: CASSAAGSPSEQYF. Here the CDR3 DNA reads TGTGCCAGCAGCGCCGCAGGGTCCCCTAGCGAGCAGTACTTC.

The V and J genes are TRBV7-2 and TRBJ2-2; no reliable D call. The CDR3 runs 16 residues. Trimming left V 5 bases short and J 2 bases short, with 15 bases between. The germline CDR1 and CDR2 sequences are SGHTA and FQGNSA. The CDR3 sequence: CASSTQTNLNTGELFF. The CDR3 region has the DNA TGTGCCAGCAGCACCCAGACAAACCTTAACACCGGGGAGCTGTTTTTT.

This chain uses TRBV20-1 with TRBJ2-1; 16 nucleotides agree with TRBD2. CDR1 is DFQATT, CDR2 SNEGSKA, per germline (reference sequence). The CDR3 sequence is 16 residues long. The ends lost 6 bases at V and 8 bases at J; junction bases unmatched: 10. CDR3 nucleotides: TGCAGTGCATCCACCGGGACTAGCGGGGGGGCTGATGAGCAGTTCTTC. Protein product: CSASTGTSGGADEQFF.

This chain connects TRBV7-3 to TRBJ1-2; D unresolved. CDR1 is SGHTA, CDR2 FQGTGA, per germline. This CDR3 has 14 residues. Trimming removed 4 bases at V and 4 bases at J, with 13 bases between. CDR3 amino acids: CASSSHNGTYGYTF. The CDR3 DNA reads as TGTGCCAGCAGCTCCCACAACGGAACCTATGGCTACACCTTC.

This clonotype occurred a few times. The chain links TRBV20-1 to TRBJ1-4, with 9 bases aligning to TRBD1. The CDR3 is 15 amino acids. Per germline, CDR1 DFQATT and CDR2 SNEGSKA (reference sequence). Losses at the gene ends were 0 bases for V and 8 bases for J; bases not matched to a gene: 7. The CDR3 is CSARDPQGAGEKLFF. In DNA, the CDR3 is TGCAGTGCTAGAGACCCACAGGGGGCAGGGGAAAAACTGTTTTTT.

The V call is TRBV5-1, the J call TRBJ2-5, with 10 bases matching TRBD2. This CDR3 is built from 13 residues. Germline V gives CDR1 SGHRS, CDR2 YFSETQ. With 9 bases clipped from V and 11 bases from J, the junction kept 13 bases outside the gene matches. DNA for the CDR3: TGCGCCACAGCGGAGCGGGAGGGCCTAACGCAGTACTTC. It codes for CATAEREGLTQYF.

Only a few counts were recorded for this clonotype. For the CDR3, the DNA is TGTGCCAGCTCACCATTTAAGGGCGGGGAAGAGACCCAGTACTTC. This sequence encodes CASSPFKGGEETQYF. This rearrangement joins TRBV18 to TRBJ2-5; tentative D call: TRBD2 (6 bases). CDR3 size: 15 residues. Trimming shortened V by 2 bases and J by 3 bases, and 13 bases separated the two germline ends. Per germline, CDR1 KGHSH and CDR2 LQKENI.

This clonotype was seen at least ten times. The chain uses TRBV7-8 and TRBJ2-7, with D uncertain. V shed 4 bases and J shed 3 bases, with 13 bases lying between them. Looked up from germline, CDR1 is SGHVS and CDR2 is FQNEAQ. The CDR3 is 14 amino acids. The CDR3 sequence: CASSSRAARYEQYF. DNA for the CDR3: TGTGCCAGCAGCTCTAGGGCAGCCCGCTACGAGCAGTACTTC.

This sequence joins TRBV20-1 and TRBJ2-1; TRBD2 agrees at 8 bases. Germline assignment: CDR1 DFQATT and CDR2 SNEGSKA (reference sequence). The trim removed 4 bases at V and 10 bases at J, leaving 12 bases unmatched. The CDR3 spans 14 residues. The CDR3 DNA reads TGCAGTGCTACTCCGGGACTAGTAAATCCGGAGCAGTTCTTC. This translates into CSATPGLVNPEQFF.

This clonotype came up a few times. This chain joins TRBV6-5 and TRBJ1-1; D not resolved. The CDR3 has 13 residues. The germline CDR1 and CDR2 sequences are MNHEY and SVGAGI. Trimming left V 0 bases short and J 7 bases short, with 9 bases between. DNA for the CDR3: TGTGCCAGCAGTTACTCGGGCACCGATGAAGCTTTCTTT. Protein product: CASSYSGTDEAFF.

This clonotype appeared many times. The genes are TRBV28 and TRBJ1-5; D is undetermined. V was cut by 6 bases and J by 7 bases, with 7 bases left in between. This CDR3 is 11 amino acids long. Germline V CDR1 and CDR2: MDHEN, SYDVKM. The CDR3 bases are TGTGCCAGCAGCTCGGGGCAGCCCCAGCATTTT. This encodes CASSSGQPQHF.

In DNA form, the CDR3 reads TGTGCCAGCAGTTTACGGACAGGACTTTCCCACTATGGCTACACCTTC. It translates to CASSLRTGLSHYGYTF. This rearrangement joins TRBV12-3 or TRBV12-4 to TRBJ1-2; 7 bases match TRBD1. J lost 3 bases, V lost 2 bases, and 9 bases had no gene match. This CDR3 region has 16 residues.

This clonotype was counted only a few times. The J gene is TRBJ2-3, the V gene TRBV10-2, with 9 bases matching TRBD2. In germline, CDR1 is WSHSY, CDR2 SAAADI. Losses at the gene ends were 10 bases for V and 5 bases for J; bases not matched to a gene: 10. The CDR3 length is 14 residues. The CDR3 region is CAMGGGGRVDTQYF. CDR3 coding DNA: TGCGCCATGGGGGGAGGCGGGAGGGTAGATACGCAGTATTTT.